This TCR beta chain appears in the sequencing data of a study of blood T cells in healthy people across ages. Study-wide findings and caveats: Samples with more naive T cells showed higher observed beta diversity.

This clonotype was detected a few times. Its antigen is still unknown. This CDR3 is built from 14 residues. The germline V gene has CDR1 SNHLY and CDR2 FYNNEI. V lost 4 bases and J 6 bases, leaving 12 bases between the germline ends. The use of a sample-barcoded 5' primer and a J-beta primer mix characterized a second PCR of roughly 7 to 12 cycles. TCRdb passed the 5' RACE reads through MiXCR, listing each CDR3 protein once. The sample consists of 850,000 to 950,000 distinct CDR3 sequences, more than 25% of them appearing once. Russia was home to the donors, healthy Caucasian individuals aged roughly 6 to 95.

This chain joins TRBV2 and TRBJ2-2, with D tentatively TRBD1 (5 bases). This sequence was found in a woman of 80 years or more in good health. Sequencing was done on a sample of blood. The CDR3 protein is CASSVQGSSGELFF. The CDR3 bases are TGTGCCAGCAGTGTCCAGGGCTCATCCGGGGAGCTGTTTTTT. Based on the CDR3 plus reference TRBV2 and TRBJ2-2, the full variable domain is EPEVTQTPSHQVTQMGQEVILRCVPISNHLYFYWYRQILGQKVEFLVSFYNNEISEKSEIFDDQFSVERPDGSNFTLKIRSTKLEDSAMYFCASSVQGSSGELFFGEGSRLTVL.